This T cell receptor (beta chain) was retrieved from a study of CD8+ T cells in alopecia areata. As for the study in general: It was 6 to 18 months of tofacitinib, and then there were 6 months off drug.

CDR3 length equals 15 residues. With 6 bases removed from V and 5 bases from J, the gap between germline ends came to 20 bases. The germline gives CDR1 MDHEN, CDR2 SYDVKM. In the case of this clone: The antigen remains unidentified.

The sample's treatment: oral pan-JAK inhibitor, 5-10 mg twice daily. RNA was extracted and reverse transcribed into cDNA as the sequencing template. Sequencing was performed with immunoSEQ multiplex PCR; in TCRdb, only in-frame clones are kept and a portion is missing. The table lists 200,000 or so clones, approximately 38% of them singletons. Overall study findings and caveats: One nonresponder makes the tie between baseline CD8+ expansion and response uncertain. For lesional scalp, especially alopecia totalis/universalis, clonality was higher than in normal scalp.

Sequences were derived from CD4+ T cells sorted from blood, sampled between weeks 30 and 35, from a patient treated with tofacitinib. The chain links TRBV28 to TRBJ2-7; D may match TRBD1 or TRBD2 (6 bases each). This TCR was sampled from a human donor with alopecia areata. CDR3 region: CASRGWGRGGHEQYF. The DNA for the CDR3 is TGTGCCAGCAGGGGGTGGGGCAGGGGAGGACACGAGCAGTACTTC.